One and the same sample provided the 9 T cell receptor beta chains below, sequenced in a study of T cell responses to AZD1222 COVID-19 vaccine. Assay: immunoSEQ multiplex PCR; the TCRdb copy retains only in-frame clones and omits some. The sample lists roughly 120,000 clones, around nine tenths seen once, with roughly 1.1% in the top ten. This specimen consisted of peripheral blood, obtained on day 0 of AZD1222 vaccination. These receptors were taken from an adult in good health.

J is TRBJ2-4 and V is TRBV10-3; D is possibly TRBD1 or TRBD2 (5 bases each). CDR3 size: 14 residues. The V gene's germline CDR1 is ENHRY and CDR2 SYGVKD. V was pared by 6 bases and J by 9 bases, with 18 bases between. CDR3 residues: CAIRGTDGWGIQYF. For the CDR3, the DNA is TGTGCCATCAGGGGGACCGACGGGTGGGGCATTCAGTACTTC.

The chain employs TRBV18 and TRBJ1-4; D gene ambiguous. This CDR3 comprises 17 residues. Trimming pared 1 base from V and 7 bases from J, leaving 19 bases between. Germline-derived CDR1 and CDR2 are KGHSH and LQKENI. The CDR3 sequence: CASSPRQKVESGEKLFF. Written as DNA, the CDR3 is TGTGCCAGCTCACCACGGCAAAAGGTGGAGTCCGGTGAAAAACTGTTTTTT.

The J gene is TRBJ1-2, the V gene TRBV27; D gene ambiguous. CDR1 is MNHEY and CDR2 is SMNVEV in the germline V gene (reference sequence). With 6 bases removed from V and 4 bases from J, the gap between germline ends came to 15 bases. The CDR3 is 14 amino acids. CDR3 DNA sequence: TGTGCCAGCAGCCCCACGCCCGGAGGCTATGGCTACACCTTC. Translating gives CASSPTPGGYGYTF.

V gene TRBV5-5 combines with J gene TRBJ1-2, with TRBD1 matching 7 bases. Germline assignment: CDR1 SGHKS and CDR2 YYEKEE (reference sequence). The CDR3 contains 15 residues. J was trimmed by 3 bases and V by 3 bases; bases with no gene match: 8. CDR3 DNA sequence: TGTGCCAGCAGCTCAACCGGGACAGCGGACTATGGCTACACCTTC. Translation: CASSSTGTADYGYTF.

The chain links TRBV20-1 to TRBJ2-5; 9 nucleotides line up with TRBD2. This CDR3 has 17 amino acids. The trim removed 3 bases at V and 5 bases at J, leaving 16 bases unmatched. The V gene's germline CDR1 is DFQATT and CDR2 SNEGSKA (reference sequence). The CDR3 protein is CSASIFGPGLASETQYF. The CDR3 DNA follows: TGCAGTGCTAGTATTTTTGGTCCGGGACTAGCCTCGGAGACCCAGTACTTC.

V and J are TRBV5-1 and TRBJ2-5; D possibly corresponds to TRBD2 (5 bases). Germline V lookup: CDR1 SGHRS, CDR2 YFSETQ. Trimming took off 5 bases at V and 5 bases at J, with 16 bases between the two ends. The CDR3 totals 14 residues. The CDR3: CASSSGSREETQYF. In DNA, the CDR3 is TGCGCCAGCAGTTCGGGATCGAGGGAGGAGACCCAGTACTTC.

The chain links TRBV3-1 (or the pseudogene TRBV3-2) to TRBJ1-2; a weak D match, TRBD1 (5 bases). The CDR3 consists of 15 residues. Germline V gives CDR1 LGHDT, CDR2 YNNKEL (reference sequence). Trimming shortened V by 4 bases and J by 2 bases, and 14 bases separated the two germline ends. The CDR3 is CASSLAGSANYGYTF. Written as DNA, the CDR3 is TGTGCCAGCAGCCTTGCAGGGTCCGCCAACTATGGCTACACCTTC.

The genes are TRBV11-2 and TRBJ2-3; a possible D gene is TRBD2 (6 bases). Trimming left V 0 bases short and J 5 bases short, with 15 bases between. Germline V gene lookup returns CDR1 SGHAT and CDR2 FQNNGV. The CDR3 loop spans 16 amino acids. In DNA form, the CDR3 reads TGTGCCAGCAGCTTAGAGGGGGGATCGGCCTTAGATACGCAGTATTTT. Its translation: CASSLEGGSALDTQYF.

The genes are TRBV5-1 and TRBJ1-2; D ambiguous. With 2 bases removed from V and 0 bases from J, the gap between germline ends came to 8 bases. Germline lookup yields CDR1 SGHRS and CDR2 YFSETQ. This CDR3 is built from 14 residues. This CDR3 is CASSFQAANYGYTF. Here the CDR3 DNA reads TGCGCCAGCAGCTTTCAAGCGGCTAACTATGGCTACACCTTC.